This entry concerns a single T cell receptor (beta chain). This receptor's antigen is unknown. No per-base quality is available; no much larger clone lies one base away. This record comes from a study of blood T cell repertoires in COVID-19 (dated by TCRdb to the early 2020s). With regard to the full study: The collaborator samples originated in the United States, Italy and Spain and spanned the acute and convalescent phases of COVID-19. A de-identified subject ID, COVID-19 status, age in years and sex were almost always included in the sample metadata. The prospective study material was composed of cDNA or gDNA derived from T cells, B-cell-depleted T cells, or PBMCs. Samples came from the ongoing ImmuneRACE study (first 160 participants) plus 1,254 subjects from 6 global collaborators. The repertoires were made available in a free public database intended to serve as a resource for research on the immune response to SARS-CoV-2. Where HLA class I and class II types were available, the types were taken from metadata supplied by the sample provider, not from assay-based typing. Deeply sampled blood TCRbeta repertoires from subjects exposed to, actively infected with, or recovered from COVID-19 were included in the dataset.

The immunoSEQ Assay, a bias-controlled multiplex PCR, was used to amplify TCRbeta CDR3 regions from genomic DNA. The study's own analysis went as follows. Nucleated cell counts per sample were estimated from amplification of reference gene primers within the assay. To quantify the absolute abundance of each unique TCRbeta CDR3 rearrangement, sequence reads were collapsed and filtered. For each sample, productive Simpson clonality was calculated as the square root of Simpson's diversity index across productive rearrangements. Held by TCRdb, this immuneACCESS table contains in-frame sequences only and omits some clones. Under half of the omission traces to an unresolved V gene where checked; the cause of the rest is unknown. That table is the source of V, J and clone size, and D and trimming were worked out from the DNA. The sample contains approximately 500,000 clones, approximately 85% of them found a single time. The biggest ten clones account for 3% to 3.5% of the sample.

Collaborating institutions collected whole blood in K2EDTA tubes following their own protocols. For TCRbeta analysis, collaborators shipped samples as frozen whole blood, isolated PBMCs, or DNA extracted from either of those sample types. Sequences SGHRS (CDR1) and YFSETQ (CDR2) are obtained from the germline V gene. From V the trimming removes 4 bases and from J it removes 6 bases, while the gene matches leave 17 bases of the junction unaccounted for. The CDR3, cysteine through phenylalanine, is 17 amino acids long. Of all the DNA, just the CDR3 is kept, 51 bases in frame from base 1. General findings and caveats noted by the study authors: The quantity of clinical and demographic metadata differed by source and by participant and was supplied without curation.

The clonotype comes from a human donor in a cohort sampled during active COVID-19. The sequenced sample consisted of peripheral blood. Recombination joined TRBV5-1 with TRBJ2-7; a stretch of 9 junction bases matches TRBD1. For the CDR3, the sequence is CASSVSGTGNLRGEQYF. The bases are TGCGCCAGCAGCGTGTCCGGGACAGGGAACCTCCGGGGCGAGCAGTACTTC.